This is a list of T cell receptor beta chains from one sample in a study of shared clonotypes between healthy human individuals. Repertoires were generated with immunoSEQ multiplex PCR, while TCRdb's copy carries only in-frame clones and drops some. The data contain about 2.5 million clones, 80% to 95% of them singletons. Sequenced material: naive CD4+ T cells from PBMCs. The origin of the receptors is a man younger than 30 in good health. Some clones in this sample may be carry-over from other donors' samples. CDR3s include the opening cysteine and the closing phenylalanine or tryptophan.

CDR3: CASSSGTSGNEQFF
J: TRBJ2-1
V: TRBV5-4

CDR3: CAWRWRHSSSYNEQFF
J: TRBJ2-1
V: TRBV30

CDR3: CASRPPGLRGETQYF
J: TRBJ2-5
V: TRBV7-2

CDR3: CASSFGTATPYEQYF
J: TRBJ2-7
V: TRBV28

CDR3: CASSKTVQETQYF
J: TRBJ2-5
V: TRBV28

CDR3: CASSFGQAYEQYF
J: TRBJ2-7
V: TRBV7-7

CDR3: CASRPPGGGITSTDTQYF
J: TRBJ2-3
V: TRBV28

CDR3: CASSRLAGGPSYNEQFF
J: TRBJ2-1
V: TRBV5-1

CDR3: CASSDLQGYNSPLHF
J: TRBJ1-6
V: TRBV6-1

CDR3: CASRHDGGSGEVEQYF
J: TRBJ2-7
V: TRBV5-1

CDR3: CSAPSVGEQFF
J: TRBJ2-1
V: TRBV20-1

CDR3: CASSYRGPGGQDTQYF
J: TRBJ2-3
V: TRBV6-5

CDR3: CASSLYDSSGANVLTF
J: TRBJ2-6
V: TRBV5-5

CDR3: CASSLAEGNYGYTF
J: TRBJ1-2
V: TRBV5-1

CDR3: CASSLVPNEKLFF
J: TRBJ1-4
V: TRBV5-1

CDR3: CASTKVILRDSTGNTIYF
J: TRBJ1-3
V: TRBV7-9

CDR3: CASTQSVGYSNQPQHF
J: TRBJ1-5
V: TRBV28

CDR3: CASSLRARDRGRWEQYF
J: TRBJ2-7
V: TRBV7-3

CDR3: CAWSVRVEAFF
J: TRBJ1-1
V: TRBV30

CDR3: CASSLIVGETQYF
J: TRBJ2-5
V: TRBV2

CDR3: CASSIGSGGPGTQYF
J: TRBJ2-5
V: TRBV19

CDR3: CASSFDRANTGELFF
J: TRBJ2-2
V: TRBV2

CDR3: CAISEVGGDYEQYF
J: TRBJ2-7
V: TRBV10-3

CDR3: CASSPGWEGVQPQHF
J: TRBJ1-5
V: TRBV18

CDR3: CASSPGGGTTYEQYF
J: TRBJ2-7
V: TRBV7-3

CDR3: CASSFGSSSYNEQFF
J: TRBJ2-1
V: TRBV5-1